Below, one T cell receptor beta chain is given with its context. Its binding antigen is unknown. Base qualities are not at hand, and no much larger clone is one base apart. For sequencing of the TCRbeta CDR3 region, genomic DNA was extracted from the sorted cells. The immunoSEQ Assay was used to sequence the TCRbeta CDR3 regions. TCRdb took this table from immuneACCESS and kept in-frame rearrangements with V and J called. Such tables lack part of the clones; where checked against another copy, unresolved V genes explain under half of the gap, and the rest is unexplained. Present in this sample are around 70,000 clones, 85% of which were seen just once. 0.53% of the sample belongs to the ten largest clones. The sample originates from a study of OX40 agonist ivuxolimab in advanced cancers. About the investigation overall: The costimulatory receptor OX40 (CD134) was targeted by ivuxolimab, a fully human IgG2 agonistic monoclonal antibody. Intravenous ivuxolimab was administered to patients every 2 weeks at six dose levels: 0.01, 0.1, 0.3, 1.5, 3 and 10 mg/kg. Of the roughly 52 patients in dose escalation, about 20 had hepatocellular carcinoma, roughly 15 had melanoma, 9 had renal cell carcinoma and 9 had head and neck cancer. In the dose-escalation cohort, 75% to 85% of patients were male, and the mean age was 60 years with a range of about 20 to 80. Prior anti-PD-1, anti-PD-L1 or anti-CTLA-4 therapy was permitted, and checkpoint inhibitors had been received by roughly two fifths of dose-escalation patients. Partial responses were achieved by three dose-escalation patients, of whom one had hepatocellular carcinoma and two had cutaneous melanoma. The point of sequencing TCRbeta in the periphery was to test whether ivuxolimab changed TCR sequence diversity and drove clonal T-cell expansion. The paper covers the monotherapy dose-escalation part of the phase I ivuxolimab trial, which included N ≈ 50 patients.

Here V drops 0 bases and J drops 8 bases, and the junction holds 7 bases not matched to any gene. CDR1 is given as SGHTA and CDR2 as FQGNSA, both from the germline V gene. The CDR3 measures 16 amino acids from cysteine to phenylalanine. Of all the DNA, just the CDR3 is kept, 48 bases in frame from base 1. The full study reports these points: Which antigens the clonally expanded peripheral T cells were specific for was not determined. After ivuxolimab, more expanded clones were found on average in CD8+ T cells than in CD4+ T cells. In the 0.1-3.0 mg/kg groups, partial responders were among the patients with the lowest normalized peripheral clonal expansion, particularly in CD8+ T cells. Low levels of normalized T-cell clonal expansion were also seen in some patients who did not respond. At doses of 0.1 to 3.0 mg/kg, clonal expansion of both CD4+ and CD8+ T cells in blood was seen between baseline and week 6.

Patients with autoimmune disease history or receiving systemic immunosuppression were excluded from the trial. Peripheral blood for TCR sequencing was collected from all dose cohorts at baseline, on cycle 4 day 1, and on cycle 7 day 1. Samples came from an open-label, multicenter, first-in-human phase I dose-escalation trial of ivuxolimab. Adults with locally advanced or metastatic melanoma, renal cell carcinoma, hepatocellular carcinoma or head and neck squamous cell carcinoma were enrolled in the trial. Before TCR sequencing, CD4+ T cells and CD8+ T cells were sorted from peripheral blood as separate populations.

The rearrangement joined TRBV7-2 to TRBJ1-2, with 12 junctional bases fitting TRBD1. The TCR comes from an adult with an advanced solid tumor such as melanoma, head and neck, liver or kidney cancer. The material was CD4+ or CD8+ T cells sorted from blood, obtained in a trial of the OX40 agonist ivuxolimab. The CDR3 protein sequence reads: CASSLAYGTGGDGYTF. The base sequence is TGTGCCAGCAGCTTAGCGTACGGGACAGGGGGCGACGGCTACACCTTC.